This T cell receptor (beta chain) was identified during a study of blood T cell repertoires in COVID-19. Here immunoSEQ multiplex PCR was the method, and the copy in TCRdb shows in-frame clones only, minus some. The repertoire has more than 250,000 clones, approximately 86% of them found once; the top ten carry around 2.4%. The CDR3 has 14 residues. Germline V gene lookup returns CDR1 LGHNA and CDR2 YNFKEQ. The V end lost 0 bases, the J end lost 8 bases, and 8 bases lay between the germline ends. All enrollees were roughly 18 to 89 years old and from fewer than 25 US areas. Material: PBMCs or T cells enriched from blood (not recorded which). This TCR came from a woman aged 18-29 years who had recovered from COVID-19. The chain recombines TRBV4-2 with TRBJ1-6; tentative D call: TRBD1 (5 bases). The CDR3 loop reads CASSQETVDSPLHF. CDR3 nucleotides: TGTGCCAGCAGCCAAGAGACAGTTGATTCACCCCTCCACTTT.